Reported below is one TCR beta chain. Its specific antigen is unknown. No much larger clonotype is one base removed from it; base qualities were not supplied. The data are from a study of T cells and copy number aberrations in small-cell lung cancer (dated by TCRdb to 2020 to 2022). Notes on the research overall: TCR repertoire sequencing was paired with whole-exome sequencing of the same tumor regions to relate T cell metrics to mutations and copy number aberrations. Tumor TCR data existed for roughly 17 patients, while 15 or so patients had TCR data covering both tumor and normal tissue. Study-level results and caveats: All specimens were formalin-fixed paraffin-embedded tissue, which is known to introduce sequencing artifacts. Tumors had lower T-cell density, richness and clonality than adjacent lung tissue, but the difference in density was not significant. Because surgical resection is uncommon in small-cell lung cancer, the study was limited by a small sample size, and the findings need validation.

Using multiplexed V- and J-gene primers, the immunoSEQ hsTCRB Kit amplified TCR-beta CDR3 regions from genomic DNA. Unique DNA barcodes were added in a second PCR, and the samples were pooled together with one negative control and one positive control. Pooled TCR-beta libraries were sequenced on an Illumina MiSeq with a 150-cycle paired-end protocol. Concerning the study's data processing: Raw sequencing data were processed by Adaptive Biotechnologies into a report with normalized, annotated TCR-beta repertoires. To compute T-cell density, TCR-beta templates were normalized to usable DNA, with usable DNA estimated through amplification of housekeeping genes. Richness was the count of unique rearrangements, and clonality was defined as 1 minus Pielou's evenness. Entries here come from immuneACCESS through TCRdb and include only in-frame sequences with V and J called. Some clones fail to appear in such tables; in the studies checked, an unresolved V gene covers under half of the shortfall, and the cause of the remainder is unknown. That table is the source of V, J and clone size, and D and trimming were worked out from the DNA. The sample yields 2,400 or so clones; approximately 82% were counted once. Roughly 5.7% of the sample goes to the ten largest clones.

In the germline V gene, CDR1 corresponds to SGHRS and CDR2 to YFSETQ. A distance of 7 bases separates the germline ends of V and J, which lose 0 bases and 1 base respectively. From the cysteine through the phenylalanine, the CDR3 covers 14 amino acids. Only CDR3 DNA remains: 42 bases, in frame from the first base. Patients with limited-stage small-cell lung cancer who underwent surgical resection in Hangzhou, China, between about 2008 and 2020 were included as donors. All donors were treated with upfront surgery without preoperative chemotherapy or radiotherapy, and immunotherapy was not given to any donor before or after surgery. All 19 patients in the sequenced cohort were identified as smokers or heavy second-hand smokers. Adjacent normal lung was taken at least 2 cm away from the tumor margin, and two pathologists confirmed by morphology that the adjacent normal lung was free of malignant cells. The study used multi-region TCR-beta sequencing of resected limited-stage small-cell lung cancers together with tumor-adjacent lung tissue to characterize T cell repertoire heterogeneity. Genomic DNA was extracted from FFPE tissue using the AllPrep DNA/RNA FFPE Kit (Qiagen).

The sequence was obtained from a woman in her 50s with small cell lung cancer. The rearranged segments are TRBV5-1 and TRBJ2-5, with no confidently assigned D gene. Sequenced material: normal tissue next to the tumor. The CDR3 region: CASSLGSAQETQYF. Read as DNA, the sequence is TGCGCCAGCAGCTTGGGGTCAGCCCAAGAGACCCAGTACTTC.